This TCR beta chain was recovered during a study of shared clonotypes between healthy human individuals. Losses at the gene ends were 7 bases for V and 9 bases for J; bases not matched to a gene: 10. This CDR3 has 14 amino acids. Germline lookup yields CDR1 MDHEN and CDR2 SYDVKM. Terminally differentiated effector memory CD45RA+ cells were excluded from the naive CD8 cells, which were CD45RO-negative and positively selected for CCR7. The DNA input per sorted-subset replicate PCR was about 180 ng, corresponding to around 30,000 T cell genomes. Per the original methods: ImmunoSEQ supplied junction-only sequences lacking quality scores, so filtering was different. TCRdb keeps only in-frame clones here, not all; method: immunoSEQ multiplex PCR. That table gives V, J and clone size, and the DNA gave D and trimming. The sample shows about 610,000 clones, around 96% of them seen only once.

The source material was naive CD8+ T cells sorted from blood. This rearrangement joins TRBV28 to TRBJ2-3; 10 bases align to TRBD2. This sequence was found in a woman aged 25 to 39 in good health. The CDR3 sequence is CASTIAGGGYTQYF. CDR3 sequence (DNA): TGTGCCAGCACCATAGCGGGAGGAGGGTACACGCAGTATTTT.